This T cell receptor beta chain is from a study of T cells after yellow fever vaccination. Study information: Fractions of low cell number were prepared using SMART-Seq v4 Ultra Low Input. The study, taken as a whole, reports: At 95% to 97% for CD4 and about 87% for CD8, most primary-vaccination clones showed up again after the booster. Clonotype sharing between CD4 and CD8 compartments was small. Though weaker, the secondary response peaked faster, on day 5 versus 15.

Using its own MiXCR run on the 5' RACE reads, TCRdb lists one record per CDR3 protein. The table includes fewer than 400,000 distinct CDR3 sequences, approximately 5.7% detected once. As concerns this clonotype: As yet, its antigen is unknown. One base away lies a much larger clone, so this may be a sequencing read error.

Germline V gene sequence: CDR1 DFQATT, CDR2 SNEGSKA (reference sequence). This CDR3 is 12 amino acids long. The genes are TRBV20-1 and TRBJ2-6; the D gene is possibly TRBD1 (5 bases). The specimen was PBMCs, collected 5 days after the yellow fever booster vaccination. This TCR derives from a man in his thirties or forties who received the YFV17D yellow fever vaccine. For the CDR3, the DNA is TGCAGTGCTAAGCCTGGGGCCAACGTCCCGACTTTC. The encoded protein is CSAKPGANVPTF.